This T cell receptor (beta chain) stems from a study of technical replicates of blood from a few donors. Libraries were prepared by immunoSEQ multiplex PCR; TCRdb keeps only in-frame clonotypes and omits some of them. The data contain fewer than 90,000 clones, just under 95% of them singletons. The CDR3 runs to 13 residues. From germline, CDR1 is GTSNPN and CDR2 SVGIG (reference sequence). The J segment lost 6 bases and the V segment lost 4 bases, leaving 6 bases of the junction unmatched. The genes are TRBV30 and TRBJ1-5; 7 positions match TRBD1. The clonotype was recovered from a human donor in good health. The sequencing input was T cells isolated from PBMCs. The CDR3 DNA reads TGTGCCTGGAACAGGGGTGATTCTCAGCCCCAGCATTTT. It codes for CAWNRGDSQPQHF.